The clone carrying this T cell receptor beta chain was counted ten times or more. This entry is derived from a study of T cells in Graves' hyperthyroidism and ophthalmopathy. Study details: Peripheral blood was drawn at first diagnosis, prior to all treatment.

The TCR beta CDR3 regions underwent amplification using RNA transcripts as the source. An initial round of RT-PCR targeting the TCR CDR3 relied on the HTBI primer set. One entry per CDR3 protein results from TCRdb running MiXCR on the multiplex PCR reads. The sample has 300,000 to 350,000 distinct CDR3 sequences, 20% to 25% seen once; the top ten hold about 50%. When ophthalmopathy did not progress within 18 months, Graves' hyperthyroidism was considered stable. Uncontrolled infections, other autoimmune diseases, pregnancy or lactation led to exclusion of patients. Trimming pared 0 bases from V and 4 bases from J, leaving 15 bases between. The CDR3 is 16 amino acids. Germline values: CDR1 SGHRS, CDR2 YFSETQ.

The sequence derives from a woman aged 45 to 65 with Graves' hyperthyroidism. Sequenced input: blood. This chain links TRBV5-1 with TRBJ2-3; TRBD2 is a possible D gene (6 bases). This CDR3 is CASSLARGTLSDTQYF. The CDR3 nucleotides read TGCGCCAGCAGCTTGGCCCGCGGGACCCTCTCAGATACGCAGTATTTT.